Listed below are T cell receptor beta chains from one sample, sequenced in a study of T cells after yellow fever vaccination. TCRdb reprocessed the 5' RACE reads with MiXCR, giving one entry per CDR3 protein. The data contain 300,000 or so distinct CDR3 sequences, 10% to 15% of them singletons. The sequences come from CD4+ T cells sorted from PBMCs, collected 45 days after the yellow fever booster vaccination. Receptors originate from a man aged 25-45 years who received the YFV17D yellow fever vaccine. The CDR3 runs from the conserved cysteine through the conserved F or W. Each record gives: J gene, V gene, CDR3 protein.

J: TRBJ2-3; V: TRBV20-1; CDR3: CSALGLPGQASDTQYF
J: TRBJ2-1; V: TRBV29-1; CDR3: CSVTGTSVPYNEQFF
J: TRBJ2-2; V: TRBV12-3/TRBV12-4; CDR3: CASSFSGQGNTGELFF
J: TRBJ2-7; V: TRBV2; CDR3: CASIYLAGDGEQYF
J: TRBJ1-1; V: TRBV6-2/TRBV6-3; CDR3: CASSYSGLTEAFF
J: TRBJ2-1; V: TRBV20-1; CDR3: CSAVDIQRLYNEQFF
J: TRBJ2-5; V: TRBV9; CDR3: CASSSRAPFGETQYF
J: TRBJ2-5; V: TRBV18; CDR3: CASSPDYHETQYF
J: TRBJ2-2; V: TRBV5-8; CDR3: CASPFGLAGYDTGELFF
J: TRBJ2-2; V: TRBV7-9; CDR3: CASSLAGKAITGELFF
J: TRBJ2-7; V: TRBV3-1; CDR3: CASSPGLAGSRSHEQYF
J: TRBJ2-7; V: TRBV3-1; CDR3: CASSQMRTSATYEQYF
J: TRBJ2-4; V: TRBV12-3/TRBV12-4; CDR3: CASSLDNSGRDRGAIRIQYF
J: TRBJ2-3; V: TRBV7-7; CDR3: CASSKGVAGVTDTQYF
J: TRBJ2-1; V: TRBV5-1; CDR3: CASSNPGHMIYNEQFF
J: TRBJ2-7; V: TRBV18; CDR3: CASSQGRPRRARGSEQYF
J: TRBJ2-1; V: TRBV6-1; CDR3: CASSTGGGGQFF
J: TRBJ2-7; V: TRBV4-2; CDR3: CASSQDTTPRVGEQYF
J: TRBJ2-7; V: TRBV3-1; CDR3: CASSQAHLRDRSYEQYF
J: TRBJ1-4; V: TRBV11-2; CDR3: CASSAGQGSFINEKLFF
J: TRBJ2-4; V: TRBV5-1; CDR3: CASSLGQEGILAKNIQYF
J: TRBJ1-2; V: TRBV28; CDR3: CASTTGSTLGGYTF
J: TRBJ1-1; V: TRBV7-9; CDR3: CASSSTPNTEAFF
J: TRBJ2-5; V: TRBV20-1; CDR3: CSARDGTGHQETQYF
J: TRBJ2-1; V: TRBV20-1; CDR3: CSASPSVAGELNEQFF
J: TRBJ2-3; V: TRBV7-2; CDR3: CASSLARERTDTQYF
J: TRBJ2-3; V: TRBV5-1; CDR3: CASSLVGTSGGTDTQYF
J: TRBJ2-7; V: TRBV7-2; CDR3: CASGSFSSGQMDF
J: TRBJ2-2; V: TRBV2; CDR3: CASSIAGADTGELFF
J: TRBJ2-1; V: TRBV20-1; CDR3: CSAGGEGPYNEQFF
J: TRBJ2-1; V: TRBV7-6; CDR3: CASSIRRTGAVNEQFF
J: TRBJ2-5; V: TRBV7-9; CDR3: CASKAGGETQYF
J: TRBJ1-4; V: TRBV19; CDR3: CASSVLATNEKLFF
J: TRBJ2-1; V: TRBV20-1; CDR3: CSAGVREQFF
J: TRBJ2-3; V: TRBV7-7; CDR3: CASRRPYEGTDTQYF
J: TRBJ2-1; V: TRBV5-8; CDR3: CASSRLAGGPSYNEQFF
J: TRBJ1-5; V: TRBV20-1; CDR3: CSARQEMDQPQHF
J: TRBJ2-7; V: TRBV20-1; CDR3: CSAPGGGRSAGSYEQYF
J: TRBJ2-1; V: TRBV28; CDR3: CASNFRLESEQFF
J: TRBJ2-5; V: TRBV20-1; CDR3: CSAMTSRETQYF
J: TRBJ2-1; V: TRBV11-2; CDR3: CASSLRTTYNEQFF
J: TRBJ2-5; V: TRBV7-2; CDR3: CASSATKQETQYF
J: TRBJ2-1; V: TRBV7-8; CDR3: CASSSLRTKAPRFTYNEQFF
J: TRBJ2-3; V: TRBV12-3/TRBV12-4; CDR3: CASSFRRLAGTDTQYF
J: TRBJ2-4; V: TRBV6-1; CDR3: CASRSSIDLATYF
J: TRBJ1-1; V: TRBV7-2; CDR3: CASSLALLNTEAFF
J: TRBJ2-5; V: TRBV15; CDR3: CATSRLTEETQYF
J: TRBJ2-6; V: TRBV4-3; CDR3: CASADRPGLKSVLTF
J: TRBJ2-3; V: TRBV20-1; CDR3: CSAEGGREDTQYF
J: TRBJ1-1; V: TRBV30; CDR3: CAWSSTGTGLGAFF
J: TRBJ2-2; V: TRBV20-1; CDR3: CSAPLAPGELFF
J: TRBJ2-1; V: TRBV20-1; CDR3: CSARRGGTASYNEQFF
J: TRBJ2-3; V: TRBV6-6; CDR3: CASRREEFDTQYF